The 25 T cell receptor beta chains reported below all come from one sample, sequenced in a study of cytomegalovirus exposure and HLA in healthy donors. PCR used 60 Vbeta primers and 13 Jbeta primers. Repertoires were generated with immunoSEQ multiplex PCR, while TCRdb's copy carries only in-frame clones and drops some. Its clone listing holds about 40,000 clones. Sequenced: PBMCs. The receptors come from a male donor in good health and CMV-seronegative.

The genes are TRBV6-1 and TRBJ2-7, with TRBD2 as a possible D gene (7 bases). Germline loops: CDR1 MNHNS, CDR2 SASEGT. The germline V and J ends were trimmed by 7 bases and 0 bases, with 16 bases remaining between them. This CDR3 has 15 amino acids. CDR3 region: CASTDVGGGSYEQYF. The DNA for the CDR3 is TGTGCCAGCACCGACGTGGGAGGGGGCTCCTACGAGCAGTACTTC.

The CDR3 DNA reads TGTGCCAGCAGCCATGATGGACAGGTGAACTACGAGCAGTACTTC. Amino acids: CASSHDGQVNYEQYF. This chain joins TRBV7-9 and TRBJ2-7, with 7 nucleotides matching TRBD1. V trimming: 5 bases; J trimming: 3 bases; junction bases outside the gene matches: 10. The CDR3 contains 15 residues. The V gene's germline CDR1 is SEHNR and CDR2 FQNEAQ (reference sequence).

J is TRBJ2-1 and V is TRBV27; TRBD2 agrees at 9 bases. The junction had 6 bases not matched to a gene; V was cut back by 4 bases and J by 8 bases. The V gene's germline CDR1 is MNHEY and CDR2 SMNVEV (reference sequence). This CDR3 spans 14 amino acids. Here the CDR3 DNA reads TGTGCCAGCAGTTCCCTTGGCGGGGGGGATGAGCAGTTCTTC. Amino acid sequence: CASSSLGGGDEQFF.

J is TRBJ1-5 and V is TRBV6-4, with D possibly matching TRBD1 (5 bases). V was pared by 6 bases and J by 6 bases, with 15 bases between. The CDR3 is 14 residues long. Germline V gives CDR1 MRHNA, CDR2 SNTAGT. The CDR3 DNA reads as TGTGCCAGCAGGATCAGGGAATATGGTCAGCCCCAGCATTTT. Translation: CASRIREYGQPQHF.

The rearrangement uses TRBV15 and TRBJ1-4; 8 bases are shared with TRBD1. CDR1 LNHNV and CDR2 YYDKDF come from the germline V gene (reference sequence). This CDR3 has 15 residues. The J segment lost 8 bases and the V segment lost 3 bases, leaving 8 bases of the junction unmatched. CDR3 amino acids: CATSSVAGGREKLFF. CDR3 nucleotides: TGTGCCACCAGCAGTGTGGCAGGGGGCAGGGAAAAACTGTTTTTT.

The rearrangement joins TRBV19 to TRBJ1-5; the D is unclear. The CDR3 is 13 amino acids. From germline, CDR1 is LNHDA and CDR2 SQIVND (reference sequence). Between the trimmed V and J ends, which lost 5 bases and 8 bases, there was a span of 13 bases. The chain's CDR3 is CASSEQAREPQHF. The CDR3 region has the DNA TGTGCCAGTAGTGAGCAGGCGCGTGAGCCCCAGCATTTT.

This sequence joins TRBV18 and TRBJ1-1; D not resolved. The CDR3 covers 13 residues. The V end was cut by 6 bases, the J end by 3 bases, with 11 bases between. Germline CDR1 KGHSH, CDR2 LQKENI. This CDR3 is CASSSDKYTEAFF. The CDR3 DNA sequence: TGTGCCAGCTCTTCTGACAAGTACACTGAAGCTTTCTTT.

The V and J genes are TRBV4-1 and TRBJ2-7; D is possibly TRBD2 (6 bases). CDR1 and CDR2 from the germline V gene are MGHRA and YSYEKL. V was trimmed by 0 bases and J by 1 base, leaving 10 bases between them. This CDR3 region has 15 residues. CDR3 region: CASSQEDGGSYEQYF. The CDR3 DNA is TGCGCCAGCAGCCAAGAGGATGGAGGGTCCTACGAGCAGTACTTC.

V and J are TRBV4-1 and TRBJ2-7; the match to TRBD1 covers 9 bases. The CDR3 has 16 amino acids. The V gene's germline CDR1 is MGHRA and CDR2 YSYEKL. After removal of 5 bases from V and 5 bases from J, the junction contained 13 bases not matched to a gene. The CDR3 region is CASSFKAGTGSDEQYF. As DNA, the CDR3 is TGCGCCAGCAGCTTCAAGGCCGGGACAGGGTCGGACGAGCAGTACTTC.

The chain combines TRBV5-1 with TRBJ2-5, with D possibly TRBD1 on 5 matching bases. Trimming cost V 2 bases and J 3 bases, with 14 bases left between them. Germline assignment: CDR1 SGHRS and CDR2 YFSETQ. CDR3 length equals 15 residues. DNA of the CDR3: TGCGCCAGCAGCTTAAGGGGTGGGTCAAAAGAGACCCAGTACTTC. Its translation is CASSLRGGSKETQYF.

The V gene is TRBV6-6, the J gene TRBJ2-3; tentative D call: TRBD1 (6 bases). CDR3 length: 13 residues. The V end lost 7 bases, the J end lost 3 bases, and 11 bases lay between the germline ends. CDR1 and CDR2 (germline): MNHNY, SVGAGI (reference sequence). Written as DNA, the CDR3 is TGTGCCAGCAAGGGGGTAGGGACAGATACGCAGTATTTT. Protein sequence: CASKGVGTDTQYF.

V is TRBV9 and J is TRBJ2-2; 8 bases are a match to TRBD2. Germline lookup yields CDR1 SGDLS and CDR2 YYNGEE. V shed 3 bases, J shed 5 bases, and the junction held 6 bases outside the gene matches. The CDR3 sequence is 15 residues long. CDR3 in DNA: TGTGCCAGCAGCGCCGCGGGGGGAGGGACCGGGGAGCTGTTTTTT. Translation gives CASSAAGGGTGELFF.

The chain carries TRBV6-6 and TRBJ1-5, with D unresolved. Trimming removed 4 bases at V and 11 bases at J, with 9 bases between. Per germline, CDR1 MNHNY and CDR2 SVGAGI (reference sequence). This CDR3 contains 11 residues. As DNA, the CDR3 is TGTGCCAGCAGTTCCACCGGGACCCAGCATTTT. Translating it yields CASSSTGTQHF.

The V and J genes are TRBV6-1 and TRBJ1-5; D unclear. V lost 4 bases to trimming and J lost 4 bases, with 8 bases between them. This CDR3 contains 13 residues. Per germline, CDR1 MNHNS and CDR2 SASEGT. The CDR3 nucleotides are TGTGCCAGCAGTGTAGGAGAAAATCAGCCCCAGCATTTT. Encoded protein: CASSVGENQPQHF.

The V gene is TRBV6-5, the J gene TRBJ1-2; D perhaps matches TRBD1 (6 bases). Germline CDR1 MNHEY, CDR2 SVGAGI. This CDR3 has 16 amino acids. V was pared by 3 bases and J by 4 bases, with 18 bases between. The CDR3 coding sequence is TGTGCCAGCAGTTATTCCGGTCGGGGGGGGCCCTATGGCTACACCTTC. The encoded protein is CASSYSGRGGPYGYTF.

V and J are TRBV18 and TRBJ1-4; D call uncertain. Germline V gene lookup returns CDR1 KGHSH and CDR2 LQKENI. V shed 0 bases and J shed 8 bases, with 13 bases lying between them. The length of the CDR3 is 15 residues. In DNA, the CDR3 is TGTGCCAGCTCACCACCTACCGCACCGAGGGAAAAACTGTTTTTT. It codes for CASSPPTAPREKLFF.

The chain carries TRBV11-2 and TRBJ1-1; no definite D call. The CDR3 is made up of 13 amino acids. Germline V CDR1 and CDR2: SGHAT, FQNNGV. The V and J ends lost 1 base and 8 bases respectively, with 11 bases between them. Written as DNA, the CDR3 is TGTGCCAGCAGCTTAGGAGAACAGCTCGAAGCTTTCTTT. Protein: CASSLGEQLEAFF.

The chain uses TRBV7-6 and TRBJ2-5; TRBD2 might be the D (6 bases). Gene TRBJ2-7 matches the end of the DNA better, so the J call may be wrong. Germline V CDR1 and CDR2: SGHVS, FNYEAQ. The CDR3 loop spans 14 amino acids. The CDR3 loop is CASSASQGLYEQYF. CDR3 sequence (DNA): TGTGCCAGCAGCGCGTCGCAGGGACTCTACGAGCAGTACTTC.

The genes are TRBV28 and TRBJ1-5; 8 bases map to TRBD1. This CDR3 has 16 amino acids. V shed 1 base and J 5 bases; nucleotides not matched to a gene: 7. Germline lookup yields CDR1 MDHEN and CDR2 SYDVKM. The CDR3 DNA follows: TGTGCCAGCAGTTTATACGGCAGGGGGCGACATCAGCCCCAGCATTTT. This encodes CASSLYGRGRHQPQHF.

The chain has TRBV2 and TRBJ2-4, with 11 positions matching TRBD2. Per germline, CDR1 SNHLY and CDR2 FYNNEI. The ends lost 0 bases at V and 2 bases at J; junction bases unmatched: 6. This CDR3 comprises 18 residues. CDR3 coding DNA: TGTGCCAGCAGTGAAGCGCGTTTAGCGGGGGGGTCCAAAAACATTCAGTACTTC. Residues: CASSEARLAGGSKNIQYF.

The V gene is TRBV13, the J gene TRBJ2-6, with D possibly TRBD1 on 5 matching bases. The CDR3 runs 17 residues. V was pared by 1 base and J by 0 bases, with 10 bases between. CDR1 is PRHDT, CDR2 FYEKMQ, per germline (reference sequence). The CDR3 reads CASSLDRPFSGANVLTF. CDR3 DNA: TGTGCCAGCAGCTTAGACAGGCCCTTCTCTGGGGCCAACGTCCTGACTTTC.

The chain has TRBV9 and TRBJ2-5, with 8 bases aligning to TRBD2. The V gene end was trimmed by 3 bases and the J gene end by 2 bases; junction bases not matched to a gene: 9. This CDR3 comprises 16 residues. Germline assignment: CDR1 SGDLS and CDR2 YYNGEE. The CDR3 DNA reads as TGTGCCAGCAGCGAGAGGCCGGGGGGGAGACAAGAGACCCAGTACTTC. It yields the protein CASSERPGGRQETQYF.

This sequence joins TRBV30 and TRBJ1-1; TRBD1 matches at 9 bases. The CDR3 is made up of 14 amino acids. Germline trimming cut 0 bases from V and 4 bases from J; bases unmatched to any gene: 3. Germline V gene data show CDR1 as GTSNPN and CDR2 as SVGIG (reference sequence). CDR3 coding DNA: TGTGCCTGGAGTGTAACAGGGGGCACCACTGAAGCTTTCTTT. The encoded protein is CAWSVTGGTTEAFF.

This sequence joins TRBV11-3 and TRBJ2-7; D might be TRBD1 (5 bases). This CDR3 has 14 amino acids. CDR1 is SGHNT, CDR2 YENEEA, per germline. The V gene lost 4 bases and the J gene lost 6 bases, with 16 bases spanning the gap. CDR3 sequence reads: CASSSSRVAGEQYF. Here the CDR3 DNA reads TGTGCCAGCAGCTCGAGCAGGGTGGCAGGCGAGCAGTACTTC.

This chain uses TRBV7-2 with TRBJ1-5, with TRBD1 matching 7 bases. Germline assignment: CDR1 SGHTA and CDR2 FQGNSA. CDR3 length: 15 residues. V lost 0 bases to trimming and J lost 6 bases; unmatched junction nucleotides: 5. The CDR3 coding sequence is TGTGCCAGCAGCTTAGCAAGGGCAGGGGGTCAGCCCCAGCATTTT. Translating gives CASSLARAGGQPQHF.